This T cell receptor (beta chain) appears in the sequencing data of a study of blood T cell repertoires in COVID-19. Looking at the study overall: The cDNA or gDNA used as material had been derived from T cells, B-cell-depleted T cells, or PBMCs.

The method was immunoSEQ multiplex PCR; TCRdb's version includes in-frame clones alone and lacks a portion of them. The data hold more than 150,000 clones, with around 85% observed a single time. The TCR originated in a man in his sixties or seventies with active or convalescent COVID-19. Sample: peripheral blood.

The CDR3 nucleotides are TGTGCCAGCAGTTTAGGGCCCACTAACTATGGCTACACCTTC. Residues: CASSLGPTNYGYTF. The chain has TRBV27 and TRBJ1-2; D unresolved. The V gene lost 2 bases and the J gene lost 0 bases, with 7 bases spanning the gap. The CDR3 loop spans 14 amino acids. Germline V gives CDR1 MNHEY, CDR2 SMNVEV (reference sequence).